The present entry profiles one TCR beta chain with its context. The data derive from a study of CD8+ T cells in alopecia areata. RNA extraction was followed by reverse transcription into cDNA, which acted as the sequencing template. Clones were sequenced by immunoSEQ multiplex PCR, and TCRdb holds only the in-frame ones, with some missing. Of under 300,000 clones detected, approximately 61% appear once; the ten largest clones hold roughly 1.2%. V gave up 3 bases and J gave up 0 bases, with 13 bases separating them. The CDR3 is 15 amino acids. CDR1 and CDR2 from the germline V gene are GTSNPN and SVGIG (reference sequence).

The input for sequencing was CD4+ T cells sorted from blood, taken at week 0. This chain uses TRBV30 with TRBJ2-3, with D uncertain. The clonotype comes from a human donor with alopecia areata. The DNA for the CDR3 is TGTGCCTGGAGCCGAGACTCGTCTAGCACAGATACGCAGTATTTT. Its translation is CAWSRDSSSTDTQYF.